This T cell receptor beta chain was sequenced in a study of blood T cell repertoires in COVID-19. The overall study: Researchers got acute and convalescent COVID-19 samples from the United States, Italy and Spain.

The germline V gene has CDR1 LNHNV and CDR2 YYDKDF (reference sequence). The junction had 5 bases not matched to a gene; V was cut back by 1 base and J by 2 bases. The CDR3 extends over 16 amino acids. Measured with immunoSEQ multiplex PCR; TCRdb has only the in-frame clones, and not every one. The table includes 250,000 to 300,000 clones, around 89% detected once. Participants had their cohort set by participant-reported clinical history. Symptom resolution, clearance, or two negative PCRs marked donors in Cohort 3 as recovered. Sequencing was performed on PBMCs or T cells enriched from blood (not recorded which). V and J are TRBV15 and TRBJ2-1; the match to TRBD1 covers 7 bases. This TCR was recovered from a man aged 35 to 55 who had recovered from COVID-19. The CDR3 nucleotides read TGTGCCACCAGCAGAGGAAGACAGGGCGCCTACAATGAGCAGTTCTTC. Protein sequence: CATSRGRQGAYNEQFF.